The clone carrying this T cell receptor beta chain was detected ten times or more. No antigen is known for it. Researchers barred patients who had uncontrolled infection, other autoimmune disease, pregnancy or lactation. The authors obtained PBMCs from more than 9.5 ml of fresh peripheral blood. This entry is derived from a study of T cells in Graves' hyperthyroidism and ophthalmopathy. Study results and limitations: The model identified upcoming ophthalmopathy a median roughly 6 months ahead of onset.

This CDR3 has 13 residues. Germline values: CDR1 MDHEN, CDR2 SYDVKM. V lost 4 bases to trimming and J lost 8 bases, with 11 bases between them. It was RNA transcripts that yielded the amplified TCR beta CDR3 regions. TCR CDR3 underwent first-round RT-PCR with the HTBI primer set. TCRdb passed the multiplex PCR reads through MiXCR, listing each CDR3 protein once. Of 300,000 to 500,000 distinct CDR3 sequences in the sample, about 15% are singletons; the top ten hold about 33%. Sequencing was carried out using blood. V is TRBV28 and J is TRBJ2-2; D gene ambiguous. This sequence originates from a woman aged 30 to 39 with Graves' hyperthyroidism. This chain's CDR3 is CASSSRSRGELFF. The CDR3 region has the DNA TGTGCCAGCAGTTCGCGGTCGCGAGGGGAGCTGTTTTTT.